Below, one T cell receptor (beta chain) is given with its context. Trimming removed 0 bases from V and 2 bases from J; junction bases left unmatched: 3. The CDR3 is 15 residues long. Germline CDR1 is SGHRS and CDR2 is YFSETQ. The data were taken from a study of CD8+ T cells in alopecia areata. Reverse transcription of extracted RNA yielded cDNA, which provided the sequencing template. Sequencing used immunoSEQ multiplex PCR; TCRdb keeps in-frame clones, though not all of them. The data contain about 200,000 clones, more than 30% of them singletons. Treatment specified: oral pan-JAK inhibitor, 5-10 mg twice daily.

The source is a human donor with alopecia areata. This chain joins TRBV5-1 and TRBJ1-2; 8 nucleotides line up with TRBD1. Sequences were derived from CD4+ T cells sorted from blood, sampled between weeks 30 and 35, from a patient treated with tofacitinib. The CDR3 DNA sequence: TGCGCCAGCAGCTTGGGGGACAGGATAAACTATGGCTACACCTTC. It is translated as CASSLGDRINYGYTF.